The T cell receptor (beta chain) described here comes from a study of blood T cell repertoires in COVID-19. The protocol was immunoSEQ multiplex PCR, while the TCRdb copy is restricted to in-frame clones and leaves out a portion. The table records about 500,000 clones, approximately 90% of them present only once. Germline CDR1 is GTSNPN and CDR2 is SVGIG (reference sequence). The CDR3 is 11 amino acids. The origin of this receptor is a woman in her late teens or twenties who had recovered from COVID-19. This chain connects TRBV30 to TRBJ1-2; no reliable D call. Sequencing was carried out using PBMCs or T cells enriched from blood (not recorded which). The CDR3 here is CVEGEGYGYTF. The CDR3 coding sequence is TGTGTGGAGGGAGAGGGCTATGGCTACACCTTC.